Sequencing of this TCR beta chain was carried out in a study of spatial heterogeneity in lung cancer. Comment on this clonotype: Its antigen is currently unknown.

Notes on the study in general: Tumor TCRs that were ubiquitous and expanded showed up in blood more at resection than follow-up.

Noted time point: sample taken at primary tumor resection. Patients with untreated early-stage non-small cell lung cancer, numbering 72, were the donors. Deletions cut 5 bases from V and 2 bases from J, with 13 bases between. There are 16 residues in the CDR3. TCR cDNA molecules each carried a unique molecular identifier. MiXCR, applied by TCRdb to the 5' RACE reads, yields one record per CDR3 protein. The sample has 30,000 to 40,000 distinct CDR3 sequences; approximately 5.2% are singletons. Specimen: PBMCs, collected at surgery. The receptor was derived from a female donor with early-stage non-small cell lung cancer. The chain links TRBV12-3 or TRBV12-4 to TRBJ2-6; weak D call: TRBD1 (5 bases). This chain's CDR3 is CASSVITGTGANVLTF. The CDR3 nucleotides read TGTGCCAGCAGTGTAATCACAGGTACTGGGGCCAACGTCCTGACTTTC.